Listed below are T cell receptor beta chains from one sample, sequenced in a study of cytomegalovirus exposure and HLA in healthy donors. TCRdb's table, derived via immunoSEQ multiplex PCR, lists solely in-frame clones and lacks some. The sample yields 79,000 or so clones, over 70% seen once. Sample: PBMCs. The receptors stem from a middle-aged woman in good health and CMV-seropositive. Both conserved end residues are part of each CDR3. The D gene is left open where the match is weak. Clone size is not always given. Where it is, it says once, few, many or a class for expanded clones.

CDR3nt	CDR3aa	j_gene	d_gene	v_gene	abundance
TGTGCCTGGACCCTGGACAGGGGGCGCGAGCAGTACTTC	CAWTLDRGREQYF	TRBJ2-7	TRBD1	TRBV30	-
TGTGCCACCAGCAGAGATGTAGCAGGGGGAAACATTCAGTACTTC	CATSRDVAGGNIQYF	TRBJ2-4	TRBD1	TRBV15	few
TGTGCCTCGAAAGCAAGGGGGACCAACACTGAAGCTTTCTTT	CASKARGTNTEAFF	TRBJ1-1	-	TRBV15	-
TGTGCCAGCAGTGTGTACGGGAGCGGCAGGGTGGCCGATGGCTACACCTTC	CASSVYGSGRVADGYTF	TRBJ1-2	-	TRBV6-1	-
TGTGCCAGCAGCTGGGGACAAAGCTCCTATAATTCACCCCTCCACTTT	CASSWGQSSYNSPLHF	TRBJ1-6	-	TRBV13	-
TGCGCCAGCAGCGGACAGGTTGGCGGGGAGCTGTTTTTT	CASSGQVGGELFF	TRBJ2-2	TRBD1	TRBV5-1	-
TGTGCCAGCAGCCCCGAGACCGGGGAGCTGTTTTTT	CASSPETGELFF	TRBJ2-2	-	TRBV7-9	-
TGTGCCAGCAACTGGACTCGCCAATTCTCCTACAATGAGCAGTTCTTC	CASNWTRQFSYNEQFF	TRBJ2-1	-	TRBV6-8	few
TGTGCCAGCAGGGGACAGGGGGACCCGCCCCAGCATTTT	CASRGQGDPPQHF	TRBJ1-5	TRBD1	TRBV6-5	-
TGTGCTAGTGGTTCCGGCAGGTATCAGCCCCAGCATTTT	CASGSGRYQPQHF	TRBJ1-5	-	TRBV12-5	-
TGTGCCAGCAGTGCAGGGATAGAGACCCAGTACTTC	CASSAGIETQYF	TRBJ2-5	-	TRBV25-1	-